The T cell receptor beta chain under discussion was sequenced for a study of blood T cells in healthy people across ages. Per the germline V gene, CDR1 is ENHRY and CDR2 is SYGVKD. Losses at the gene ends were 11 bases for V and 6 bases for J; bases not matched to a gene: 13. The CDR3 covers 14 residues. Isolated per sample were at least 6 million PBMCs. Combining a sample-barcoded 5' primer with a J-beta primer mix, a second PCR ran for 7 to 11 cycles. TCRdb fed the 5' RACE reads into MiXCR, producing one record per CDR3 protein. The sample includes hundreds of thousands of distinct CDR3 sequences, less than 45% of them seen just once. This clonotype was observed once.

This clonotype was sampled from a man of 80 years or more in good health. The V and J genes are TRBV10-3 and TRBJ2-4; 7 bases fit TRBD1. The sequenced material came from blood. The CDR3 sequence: CAATGAKGANIQYF. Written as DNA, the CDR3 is TGTGCCGCCACTGGGGCTAAGGGGGCAAACATTCAGTACTTC.